The 14 T cell receptor beta chains below all came from one sample that was sequenced in a study of cytomegalovirus exposure and HLA in healthy donors. PCR used 60 Vbeta primers and 13 Jbeta primers. Clones were sequenced by immunoSEQ multiplex PCR, and TCRdb holds only the in-frame ones, with some missing. Of around 130,000 clones in the sample, about 73% are singletons; the top ten hold 2.9%. The sequencing input was PBMCs. These receptors were taken from a human donor in good health.

The chain links TRBV5-5 to TRBJ2-7; 7 bases are shared with TRBD2. Germline values: CDR1 SGHKS, CDR2 YYEKEE (reference sequence). This CDR3 comprises 12 residues. J was trimmed by 6 bases and V by 5 bases; bases with no gene match: 5. CDR3: CASRGGSGEQYF. The CDR3, as DNA: TGTGCCAGCAGGGGGGGGAGCGGCGAGCAGTACTTC.

This chain connects TRBV13 to TRBJ1-2; no clear D gene. The V and J ends lost 5 bases and 4 bases respectively, with 14 bases between them. The CDR3 contains 14 residues. Germline V lookup: CDR1 PRHDT, CDR2 FYEKMQ (reference sequence). The CDR3 region is CASSPTGKSYGYTF. The CDR3 DNA reads as TGTGCCAGCAGCCCGACGGGGAAGTCCTATGGCTACACCTTC.

The rearrangement links TRBV9 to TRBJ2-3; the D gene is possibly TRBD2 (7 bases). Deletions cut 0 bases from V and 2 bases from J, with 10 bases between. The germline V gene has CDR1 SGDLS and CDR2 YYNGEE. The CDR3 contains 15 residues. CDR3 in DNA: TGTGCCAGCAGCGTAGGGGGGGGCCCCACAGATACGCAGTATTTT. It codes for CASSVGGGPTDTQYF.

The chain is built from TRBV9 and TRBJ2-1, with 8 bases fitting TRBD1. There are 14 residues in the CDR3. CDR1 is SGDLS and CDR2 is YYNGEE in the germline V gene. The V segment lost 3 bases and the J segment 6 bases; nucleotides outside the gene matches: 5. The CDR3 DNA reads TGTGCCAGCAGCGGACGACAGGGGCTCAATGAGCAGTTCTTC. This gives the protein CASSGRQGLNEQFF. The full variable domain, in which reference TRBV9 and TRBJ2-1 provide the parts outside the CDR3, is DSGVTQTPKHLITATGQRVTLRCSPRSGDLSVYWYQQSLDQGLQFLIQYYNGEERAKGNILERFSAQQFPDLHSELNLSSLELGDSALYFCASSGRQGLNEQFFGPGTRLTVL.

CDR3 bases: TGTGCCAGCAGTGAAATCCCATATAATTCACCCCTCCACTTT. As protein: CASSEIPYNSPLHF. V gene TRBV6-1 combines with J gene TRBJ1-6, with D uncertain. The V end lost 2 bases, the J end lost 4 bases, and 6 bases lay between the germline ends. Germline values: CDR1 MNHNS, CDR2 SASEGT. There are 14 residues in the CDR3.

In this sample, this clone turned up a few times. The chain employs TRBV30 and TRBJ1-5; D call uncertain. CDR3 length equals 13 residues. The V end lost 0 bases, the J end lost 1 base, and 4 bases lay between the germline ends. Germline V gene lookup returns CDR1 GTSNPN and CDR2 SVGIG (reference sequence). The CDR3 DNA reads TGTGCCTGGAGTGTGGCCAGCAATCAGCCCCAGCATTTT. It codes for CAWSVASNQPQHF.

A single count supports this clone. The V gene is TRBV6-1, the J gene TRBJ1-1; D is perhaps TRBD1 (6 bases). V was trimmed by 0 bases and J by 9 bases, leaving 11 bases between them. This CDR3 contains 13 residues. Germline V gives CDR1 MNHNS, CDR2 SASEGT. CDR3 in amino acids: CASSEARGGKAFF. CDR3 nucleotide sequence: TGTGCCAGCAGTGAAGCGAGGGGGGGTAAAGCTTTCTTT.

This clone came up once. This same CDR3 is encoded by further DNA sequences in the sample. J is TRBJ2-7 and V is TRBV5-1, with 9 bases lining up with TRBD2. Germline CDR1 SGHRS, CDR2 YFSETQ. CDR3 size: 15 residues. With 0 bases clipped from V and 1 base from J, the junction kept 2 bases outside the gene matches. The chain's CDR3 is CASSLGLAVSYEQYF. CDR3 sequence (DNA): TGCGCCAGCAGCTTGGGACTAGCGGTTTCCTACGAGCAGTACTTC.

Concerning this clone: Relative to the germline gene, one junction end is altered; a read error may explain this. The chain joins TRBV7-9 to TRBJ2-5, with TRBD2 identical over 8 bases. The CDR3 covers 17 residues. Germline values: CDR1 SEHNR, CDR2 FQNEAQ (reference sequence). In nucleotides, the CDR3 is TGTTCCAGCAGCTTAGCAAGGGGGGTAGCGGGGCAAGAGACCCAGTACTTC. Amino acids: CSSSLARGVAGQETQYF.

The chain joins TRBV7-9 to TRBJ2-7; TRBD1 might be the D (7 bases). The CDR3 runs to 15 residues. The germline gives CDR1 SEHNR, CDR2 FQNEAQ (reference sequence). The germline V and J ends were trimmed by 1 base and 4 bases, with 14 bases remaining between them. This chain's CDR3 is CASSLVAGQKYEQYF. For the CDR3, the DNA is TGTGCCAGCAGCTTAGTGGCGGGACAGAAATACGAGCAGTACTTC.

The chain employs TRBV7-9 and TRBJ1-6; D unresolved. Trimming shortened V by 5 bases and J by 10 bases, and 18 bases separated the two germline ends. There are 15 residues in the CDR3. CDR1 SEHNR and CDR2 FQNEAQ come from the germline V gene (reference sequence). The CDR3 loop reads CASSANGITGSPLHF. In DNA form, the CDR3 reads TGTGCCAGCAGCGCAAACGGGATCACTGGGTCACCCCTCCACTTT. Variable domain in full (rest from reference TRBV7-9 and TRBJ1-6): DTGVSQNPRHKITKRGQNVTFRCDPISEHNRLYWYRQTLGQGPEFLTYFQNEAQLEKSRLLSDRFSAERPKGSFSTLEIQRTEQGDSAMYLCASSANGITGSPLHFGNGTRLTVT.

This sequence joins TRBV4-2 and TRBJ2-5; weak D call: TRBD2 (6 bases). CDR3 length equals 17 residues. The V gene lost 1 base and the J gene lost 1 base, with 16 bases spanning the gap. Germline loops: CDR1 LGHNA, CDR2 YNFKEQ. The CDR3 spells CASSQATSLGVQETQYF. The CDR3 DNA reads TGTGCCAGCAGCCAAGCCACTAGCCTTGGGGTCCAAGAGACCCAGTACTTC.

For this clone: The junction departs from the called germline gene at one end, perhaps through a read error. The chain has TRBV7-7 and TRBJ1-5; a possible D gene is TRBD1 (6 bases). This CDR3 contains 14 residues. The germline V gene encodes CDR1 SSHAT and CDR2 FNYEAQ (reference sequence). CDR3 loop: CASSARDKSQPQHF. Written as DNA, the CDR3 is TGTGCTAGCAGCGCCCGGGACAAATCTCAGCCCCAGCATTTT.

Written as DNA, the CDR3 is TGTGCCAGCATGATGACACCCTACGAGCAGTACTTC. This codes for CASMMTPYEQYF. The chain recombines TRBV2 with TRBJ2-7; D is unresolved. The V gene lost 7 bases and the J gene lost 2 bases, with 9 bases spanning the gap. This CDR3 contains 12 residues. The germline gives CDR1 SNHLY, CDR2 FYNNEI.